This T cell receptor beta chain was captured in a study of identical twins. TCRdb analysed the 5' RACE reads with MiXCR anew, one entry per CDR3 protein. The data hold fewer than 550,000 distinct CDR3 sequences, with approximately 15% observed a single time. Points from the study as a whole: Model-predicted out-of-frame TCR alpha sharing fell below observed values in monozygotic twins.

This clonotype turned up a few times. Its antigen is not identified. These records were also assigned to another study, of yellow fever vaccine responses in identical twins.

Sequencing was done on a sample of CD4+ T cells sorted from blood. This receptor was obtained from a woman aged 18-29 years in good health.

The CDR3 sequence is CSAIRRGQGVYGYTF. The DNA for the CDR3 is TGCAGTGCCATTAGGAGAGGACAGGGAGTTTATGGCTACACCTTC. This sequence joins TRBV20-1 and TRBJ1-2, with 8 bases that match TRBD1. The CDR3 spans 15 residues. CDR1 DFQATT and CDR2 SNEGSKA come from the germline V gene (reference sequence). The J segment lost 5 bases and the V segment lost 6 bases, leaving 14 bases of the junction unmatched.